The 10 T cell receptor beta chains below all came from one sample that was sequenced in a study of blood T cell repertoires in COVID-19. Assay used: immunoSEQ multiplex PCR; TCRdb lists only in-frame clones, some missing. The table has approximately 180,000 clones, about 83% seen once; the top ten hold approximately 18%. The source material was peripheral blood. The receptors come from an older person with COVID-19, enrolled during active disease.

The chain's CDR3 is CASSSSSYEQYF. The CDR3, as DNA: TGTGCCAGCAGCTCCTCGTCCTACGAGCAGTACTTC. J is TRBJ2-7 and V is TRBV11-2; D is unclear. V was pared by 4 bases and J by 1 base, with 5 bases between. CDR3 length: 12 amino acids. The germline V gene has CDR1 SGHAT and CDR2 FQNNGV.

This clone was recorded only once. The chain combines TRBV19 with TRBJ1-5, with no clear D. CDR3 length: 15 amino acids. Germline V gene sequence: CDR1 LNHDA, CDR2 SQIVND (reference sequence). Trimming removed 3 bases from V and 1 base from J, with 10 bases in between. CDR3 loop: CASSMFGMSNQPQHF. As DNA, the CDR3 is TGTGCCAGTAGTATGTTCGGGATGAGCAATCAGCCCCAGCATTTT.

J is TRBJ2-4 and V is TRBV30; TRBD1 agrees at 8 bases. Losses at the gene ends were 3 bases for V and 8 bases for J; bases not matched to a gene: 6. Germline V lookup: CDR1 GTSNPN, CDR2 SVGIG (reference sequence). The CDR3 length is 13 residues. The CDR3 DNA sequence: TGTGCCTGGAGAGACAGGGGTAGAGACATTCAGTACTTC. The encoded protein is CAWRDRGRDIQYF.

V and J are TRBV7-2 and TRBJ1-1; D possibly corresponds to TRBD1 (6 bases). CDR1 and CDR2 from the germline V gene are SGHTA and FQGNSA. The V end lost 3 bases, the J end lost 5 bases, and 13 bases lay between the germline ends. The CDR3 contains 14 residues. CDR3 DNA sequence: TGTGCCAGCAGCTTGCGGATGACAGGAACTGAAGCTTTCTTT. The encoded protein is CASSLRMTGTEAFF.

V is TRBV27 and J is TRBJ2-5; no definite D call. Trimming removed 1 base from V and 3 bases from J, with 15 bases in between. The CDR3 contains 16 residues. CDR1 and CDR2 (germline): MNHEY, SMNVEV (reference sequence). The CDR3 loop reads CASSLYGGLWEETQYF. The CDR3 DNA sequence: TGTGCCAGCAGTTTATATGGCGGTCTTTGGGAAGAGACCCAGTACTTC.

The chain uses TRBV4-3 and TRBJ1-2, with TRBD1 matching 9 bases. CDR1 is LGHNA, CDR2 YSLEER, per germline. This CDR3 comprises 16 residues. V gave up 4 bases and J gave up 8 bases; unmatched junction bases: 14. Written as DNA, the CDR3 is TGCGCCAGCAGCCCCTCGGGACAGGGTGCATCTTCAGGCTACACCTTC. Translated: CASSPSGQGASSGYTF.

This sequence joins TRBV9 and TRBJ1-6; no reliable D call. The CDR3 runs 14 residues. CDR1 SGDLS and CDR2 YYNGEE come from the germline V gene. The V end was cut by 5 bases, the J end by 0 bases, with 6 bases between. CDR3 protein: CASRGSSYNSPLHF. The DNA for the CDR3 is TGTGCCAGCAGAGGGAGCTCCTATAATTCACCCCTCCACTTT.

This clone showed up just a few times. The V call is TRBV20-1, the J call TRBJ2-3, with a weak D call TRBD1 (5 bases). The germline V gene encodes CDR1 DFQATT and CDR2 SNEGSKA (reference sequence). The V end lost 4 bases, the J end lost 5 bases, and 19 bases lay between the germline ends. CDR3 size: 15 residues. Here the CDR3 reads CSANDPQGEGDTQYF. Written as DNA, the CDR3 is TGCAGTGCTAATGACCCCCAGGGTGAAGGAGATACGCAGTATTTT.

CDR3 sequence: CASSPRTDVNIQYF. DNA for the CDR3: TGTGCCAGCAGCCCTCGGACAGATGTGAACATTCAGTACTTC. The V gene is TRBV3-1 (or the pseudogene TRBV3-2), the J gene TRBJ2-4; perhaps TRBD1 as D (6 bases). CDR1 and CDR2 from the germline V gene are LGHDT and YNNKEL (reference sequence). V lost 4 bases to trimming and J lost 7 bases, with 14 bases between them. This CDR3 has 14 residues.

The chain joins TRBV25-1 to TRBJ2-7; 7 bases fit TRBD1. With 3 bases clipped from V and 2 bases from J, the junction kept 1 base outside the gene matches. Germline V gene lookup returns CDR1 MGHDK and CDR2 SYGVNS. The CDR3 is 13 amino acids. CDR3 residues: CASSDRGTYEQYF. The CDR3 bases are TGTGCCAGCAGTGACAGGGGGACCTACGAGCAGTACTTC.